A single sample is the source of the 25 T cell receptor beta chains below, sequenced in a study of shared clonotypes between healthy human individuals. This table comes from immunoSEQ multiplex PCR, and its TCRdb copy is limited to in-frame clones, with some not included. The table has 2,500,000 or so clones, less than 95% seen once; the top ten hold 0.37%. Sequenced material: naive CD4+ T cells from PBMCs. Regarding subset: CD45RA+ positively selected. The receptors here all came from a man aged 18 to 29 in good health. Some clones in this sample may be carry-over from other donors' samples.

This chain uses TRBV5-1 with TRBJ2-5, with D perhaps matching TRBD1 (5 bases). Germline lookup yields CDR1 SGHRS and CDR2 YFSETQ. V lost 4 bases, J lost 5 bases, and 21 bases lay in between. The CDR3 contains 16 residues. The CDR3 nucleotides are TGCGCCAGCAGCAGGACAACCCAGGGATCAGGGGAGACCCAGTACTTC. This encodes CASSRTTQGSGETQYF. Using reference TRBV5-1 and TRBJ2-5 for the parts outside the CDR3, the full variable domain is KAGVTQTPRYLIKTRGQQVTLSCSPISGHRSVSWYQQTPGQGLQFLFEYFSETQRNKGNFPGRFSGRQFSNSRSEMNVSTLELGDSALYLCASSRTTQGSGETQYFGPGTRLLVL.

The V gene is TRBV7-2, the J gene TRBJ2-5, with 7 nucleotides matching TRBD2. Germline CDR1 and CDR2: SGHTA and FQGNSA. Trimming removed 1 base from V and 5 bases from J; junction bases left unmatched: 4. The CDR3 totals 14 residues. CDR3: CASSLGLAMETQYF. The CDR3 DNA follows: TGTGCCAGCAGCTTAGGACTAGCTATGGAGACCCAGTACTTC.

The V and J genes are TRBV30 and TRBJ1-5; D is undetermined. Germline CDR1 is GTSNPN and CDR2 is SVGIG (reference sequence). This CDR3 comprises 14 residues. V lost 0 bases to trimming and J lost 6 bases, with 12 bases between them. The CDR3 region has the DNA TGTGCCTGGAGTGTGTGGCACTCAAGTCAGCCCCAGCATTTT. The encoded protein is CAWSVWHSSQPQHF.

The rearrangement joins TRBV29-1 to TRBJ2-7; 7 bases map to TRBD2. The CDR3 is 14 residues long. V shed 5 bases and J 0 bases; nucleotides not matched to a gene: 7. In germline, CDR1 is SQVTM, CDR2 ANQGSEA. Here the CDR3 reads CSVTKTSNSYEQYF. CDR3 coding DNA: TGCAGCGTTACTAAGACTAGCAACTCCTACGAGCAGTACTTC.

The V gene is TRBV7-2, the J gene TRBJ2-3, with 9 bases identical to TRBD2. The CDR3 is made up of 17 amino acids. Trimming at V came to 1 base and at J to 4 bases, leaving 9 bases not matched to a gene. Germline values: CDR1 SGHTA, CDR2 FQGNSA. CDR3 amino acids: CASSLGLAGGWADTQYF. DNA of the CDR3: TGTGCCAGCAGCTTAGGGCTCGCGGGAGGGTGGGCAGATACGCAGTATTTT.

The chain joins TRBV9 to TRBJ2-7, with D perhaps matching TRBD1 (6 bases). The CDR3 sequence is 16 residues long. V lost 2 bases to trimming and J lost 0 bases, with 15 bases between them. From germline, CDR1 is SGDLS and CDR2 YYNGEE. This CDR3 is CASSVGDKLASYEQYF. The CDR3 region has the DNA TGTGCCAGCAGCGTGGGGGACAAGTTGGCCTCCTACGAGCAGTACTTC.

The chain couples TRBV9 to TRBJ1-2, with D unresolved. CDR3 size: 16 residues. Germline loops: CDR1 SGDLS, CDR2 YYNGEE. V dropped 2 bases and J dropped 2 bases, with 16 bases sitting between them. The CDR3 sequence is CASSVTESSANYGYTF. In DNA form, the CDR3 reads TGTGCCAGCAGCGTGACCGAGAGCAGCGCGAACTATGGCTACACCTTC.

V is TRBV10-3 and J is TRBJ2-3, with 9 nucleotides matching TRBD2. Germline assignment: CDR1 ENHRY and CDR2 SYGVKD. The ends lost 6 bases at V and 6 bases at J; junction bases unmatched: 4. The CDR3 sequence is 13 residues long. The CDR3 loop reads CAIRLAGIDTQYF. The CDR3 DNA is TGTGCCATCAGGCTAGCGGGAATCGATACGCAGTATTTT.

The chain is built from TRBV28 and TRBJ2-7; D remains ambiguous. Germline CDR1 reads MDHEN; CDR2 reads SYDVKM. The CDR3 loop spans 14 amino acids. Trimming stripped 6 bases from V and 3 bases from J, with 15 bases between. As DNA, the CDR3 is TGTGCCAGCAGCCCTAACTACCACCTCTACGAGCAGTACTTC. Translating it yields CASSPNYHLYEQYF.

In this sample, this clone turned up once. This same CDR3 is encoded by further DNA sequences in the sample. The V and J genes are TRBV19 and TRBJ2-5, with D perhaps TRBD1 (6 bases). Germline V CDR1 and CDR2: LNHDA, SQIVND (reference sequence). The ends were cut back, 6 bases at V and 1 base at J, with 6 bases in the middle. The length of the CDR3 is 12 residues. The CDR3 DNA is TGTGCCAGTAGCAGGGGCCAAGAGACCCAGTACTTC. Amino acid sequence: CASSRGQETQYF.

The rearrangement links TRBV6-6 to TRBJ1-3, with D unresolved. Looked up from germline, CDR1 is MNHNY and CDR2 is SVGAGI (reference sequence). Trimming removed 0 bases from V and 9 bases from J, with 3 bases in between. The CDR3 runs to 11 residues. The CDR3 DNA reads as TGTGCCAGCAGTTACTCGACCACCATATATTTT. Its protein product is CASSYSTTIYF.

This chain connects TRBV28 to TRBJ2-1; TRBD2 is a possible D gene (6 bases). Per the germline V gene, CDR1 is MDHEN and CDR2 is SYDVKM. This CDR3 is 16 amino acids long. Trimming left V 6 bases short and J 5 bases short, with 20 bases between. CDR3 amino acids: CASSVVGGRPDNEQFF. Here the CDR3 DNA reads TGTGCCAGCAGCGTGGTGGGAGGACGACCAGACAATGAGCAGTTCTTC.

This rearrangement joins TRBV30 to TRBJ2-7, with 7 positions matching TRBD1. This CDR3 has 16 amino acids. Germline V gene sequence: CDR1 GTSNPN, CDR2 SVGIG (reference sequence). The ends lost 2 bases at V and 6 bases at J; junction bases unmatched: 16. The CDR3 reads CAWSPEVGDRDGEQYF. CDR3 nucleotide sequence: TGTGCCTGGAGTCCTGAGGTTGGTGACAGGGACGGCGAGCAGTACTTC.

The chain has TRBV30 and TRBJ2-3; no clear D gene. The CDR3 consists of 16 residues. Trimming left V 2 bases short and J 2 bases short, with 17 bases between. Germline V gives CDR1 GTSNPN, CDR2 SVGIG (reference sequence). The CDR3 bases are TGTGCCTGGAGTCCGGCTAACGACCCAAACACAGATACGCAGTATTTT. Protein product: CAWSPANDPNTDTQYF. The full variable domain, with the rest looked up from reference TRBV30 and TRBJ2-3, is SQTIHQWPATLVQPVGSPLSLECTVEGTSNPNLYWYRQAAGRGLQLLFYSVGIGQISSEVPQNLSASRPQDRQFILSSKKLLLSDSGFYLCAWSPANDPNTDTQYFGPGTRLTVL.

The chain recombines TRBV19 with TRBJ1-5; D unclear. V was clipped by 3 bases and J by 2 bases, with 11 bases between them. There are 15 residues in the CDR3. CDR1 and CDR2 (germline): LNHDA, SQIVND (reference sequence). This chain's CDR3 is CASSMNGYGNQPQHF. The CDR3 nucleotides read TGTGCCAGTAGTATGAACGGTTATGGCAATCAGCCCCAGCATTTT. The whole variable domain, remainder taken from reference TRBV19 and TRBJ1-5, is DGGITQSPKYLFRKEGQNVTLSCEQNLNHDAMYWYRQDPGQGLRLIYYSQIVNDFQKGDIAEGYSVSREKKESFPLTVTSAQKNPTAFYLCASSMNGYGNQPQHFGDGTRLSIL.

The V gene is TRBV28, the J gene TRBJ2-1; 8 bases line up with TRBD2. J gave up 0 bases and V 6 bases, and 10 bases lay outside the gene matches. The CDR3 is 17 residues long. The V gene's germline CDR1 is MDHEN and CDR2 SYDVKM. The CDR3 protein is CASRPAGTRSSYNEQFF. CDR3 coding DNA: TGTGCCAGCAGACCAGCCGGGACTAGGAGCTCCTACAATGAGCAGTTCTTC.

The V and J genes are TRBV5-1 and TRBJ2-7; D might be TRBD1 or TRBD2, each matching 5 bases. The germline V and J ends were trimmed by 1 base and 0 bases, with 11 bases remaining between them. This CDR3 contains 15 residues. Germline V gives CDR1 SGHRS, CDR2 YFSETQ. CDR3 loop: CASSLPGTASYEQYF. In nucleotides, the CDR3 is TGCGCCAGCAGCTTGCCAGGGACCGCCTCCTACGAGCAGTACTTC.

The chain's CDR3 is CASSYGDRGLYEQYF. In DNA form, the CDR3 reads TGTGCCAGCAGTTACGGAGACAGGGGGCTCTACGAGCAGTACTTC. V and J are TRBV6-5 and TRBJ2-7; 10 nucleotides match TRBD1. This CDR3 contains 15 residues. In germline, CDR1 is MNHEY, CDR2 SVGAGI. Trimming at V came to 2 bases and at J to 3 bases, leaving 4 bases not matched to a gene.

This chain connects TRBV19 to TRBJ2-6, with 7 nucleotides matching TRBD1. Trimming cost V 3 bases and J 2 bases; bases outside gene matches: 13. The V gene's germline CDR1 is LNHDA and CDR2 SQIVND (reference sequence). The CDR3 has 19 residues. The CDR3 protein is CASSIRGRQGYPGANVLTF. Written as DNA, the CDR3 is TGTGCCAGTAGTATTCGAGGGAGACAGGGTTATCCTGGGGCCAACGTCCTGACTTTC. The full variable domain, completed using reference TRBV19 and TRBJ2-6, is DGGITQSPKYLFRKEGQNVTLSCEQNLNHDAMYWYRQDPGQGLRLIYYSQIVNDFQKGDIAEGYSVSREKKESFPLTVTSAQKNPTAFYLCASSIRGRQGYPGANVLTFGAGSRLTVL.

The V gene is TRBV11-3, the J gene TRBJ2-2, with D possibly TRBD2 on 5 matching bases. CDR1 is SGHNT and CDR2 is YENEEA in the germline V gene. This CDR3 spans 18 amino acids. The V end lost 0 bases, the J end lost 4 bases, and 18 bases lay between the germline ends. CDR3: CASSLDEGRGGITGELFF. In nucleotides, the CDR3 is TGTGCCAGCAGCTTAGATGAGGGCAGAGGAGGTATCACCGGGGAGCTGTTTTTT. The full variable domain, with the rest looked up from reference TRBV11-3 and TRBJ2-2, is EAGVVQSPRYKIIEKKQPVAFWCNPISGHNTLYWYLQNLGQGPELLIRYENEEAVDDSQLPKDRFSAERLKGVDSTLKIQPAELGDSAVYLCASSLDEGRGGITGELFFGEGSRLTVL.

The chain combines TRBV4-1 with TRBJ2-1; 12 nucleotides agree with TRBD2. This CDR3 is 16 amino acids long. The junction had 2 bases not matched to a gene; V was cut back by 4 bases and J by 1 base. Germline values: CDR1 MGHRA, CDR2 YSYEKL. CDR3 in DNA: TGCGCCAGCAGCCTAGGACTAGCGGGATCCTACAATGAGCAGTTCTTC. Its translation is CASSLGLAGSYNEQFF.

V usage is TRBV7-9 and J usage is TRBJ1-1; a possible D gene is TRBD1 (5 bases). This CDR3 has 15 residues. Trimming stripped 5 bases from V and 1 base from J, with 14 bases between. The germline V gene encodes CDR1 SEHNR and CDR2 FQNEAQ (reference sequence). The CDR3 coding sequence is TGTGCCAGCAGCCCACAGTGGGGGACGAACACTGAAGCTTTCTTT. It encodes CASSPQWGTNTEAFF. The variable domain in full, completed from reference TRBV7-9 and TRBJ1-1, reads DTGVSQNPRHKITKRGQNVTFRCDPISEHNRLYWYRQTLGQGPEFLTYFQNEAQLEKSRLLSDRFSAERPKGSFSTLEIQRTEQGDSAMYLCASSPQWGTNTEAFFGQGTRLTVV.

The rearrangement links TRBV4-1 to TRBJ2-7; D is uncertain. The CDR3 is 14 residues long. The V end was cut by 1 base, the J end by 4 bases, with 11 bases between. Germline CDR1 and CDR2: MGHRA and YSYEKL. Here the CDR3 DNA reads TGCGCCAGCAGCCAAGTCGGGCAGAGATACGAGCAGTACTTC. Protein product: CASSQVGQRYEQYF.

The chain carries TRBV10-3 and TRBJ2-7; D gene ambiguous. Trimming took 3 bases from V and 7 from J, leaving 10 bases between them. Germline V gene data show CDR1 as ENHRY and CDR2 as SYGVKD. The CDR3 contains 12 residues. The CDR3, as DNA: TGTGCCATCAGTGATCGCCGTCGGGAGCAGTACTTC. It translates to CAISDRRREQYF.

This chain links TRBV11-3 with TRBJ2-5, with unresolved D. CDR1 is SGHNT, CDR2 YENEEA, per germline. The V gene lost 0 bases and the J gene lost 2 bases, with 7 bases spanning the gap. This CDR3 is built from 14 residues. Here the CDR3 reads CASSLDNLQETQYF. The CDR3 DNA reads TGTGCCAGCAGCTTAGACAACCTACAAGAGACCCAGTACTTC.